This TCR beta chain was captured by sequencing in a study of vaccination effects on CD4 cells after COVID-19. Study overall: Within the ViraFEST assay, antigen-specific CD4+ T cells underwent expansion with viral peptide pools prior to sequencing. Sampling occurred a median 72 days post second dose, range 14 to 241. A few convalescent patients were sampled early and late after vaccination.

Points on this clone: Antigen: not known.

CD4+ T cells were isolated after 10 days of culture. The person was diagnosed with PCR-confirmed SARS-CoV-2 infection between March and December 2020. Of the BNT162b2 and mRNA-1273 vaccines, participants received two doses of one or the other. Method: immunoSEQ multiplex PCR; TCRdb's copy keeps in-frame clones and lacks some. The sample lists under 40,000 clones; about three quarters were seen once. The source material was CD4+ T cells from PBMCs cultured without peptide, sampled after COVID-19 vaccination. The clonotype was recovered from a human donor who had a prior SARS-CoV-2 infection.

The CDR3 is CASSLGVAGSQETQYF. CDR3 coding DNA: TGTGCCAGCAGCTTAGGGGTAGCGGGGAGCCAAGAGACCCAGTACTTC. This chain joins TRBV7-3 and TRBJ2-5, with 8 bases matching TRBD2. CDR1 and CDR2 (germline): SGHTA, FQGTGA. V shed 2 bases, J shed 1 base, and the junction held 6 bases outside the gene matches. The CDR3 is made up of 16 amino acids.